The 28 T cell receptor beta chains listed next were all sequenced from one sample in a study of Tregs in tolerant kidney transplant recipients. Method: immunoSEQ multiplex PCR; TCRdb's copy keeps in-frame clones and lacks some. The repertoire holds 200,000 to 300,000 clones, with about 80% as singletons. The sequenced material came from CD4+ T cells from blood. The receptors come from a human donor in good health.

The chain is built from TRBV29-1 and TRBJ2-1, with D possibly TRBD1 on 6 matching bases. Germline CDR1 and CDR2: SQVTM and ANQGSEA. V lost 5 bases, J lost 5 bases, and 13 bases lay in between. This CDR3 region has 13 residues. The CDR3 DNA sequence: TGCAGCGTTAACCAGGGGAGCGACAATGAGCAGTTCTTC. It is translated as CSVNQGSDNEQFF.

The chain couples TRBV5-6 to TRBJ2-5; 7 positions agree with TRBD1. The trim removed 4 bases at V and 5 bases at J, leaving 14 bases unmatched. CDR1 and CDR2 (germline): SGHDT, YYEEEE. This CDR3 contains 16 residues. The CDR3 region is CASSPLLIDREETQYF. The CDR3 DNA is TGTGCCAGCAGCCCGTTACTCATCGACAGGGAGGAGACCCAGTACTTC. Full variable domain (rest looked up from reference TRBV5-6 and TRBJ2-5): DAGVTQSPTHLIKTRGQQVTLRCSPKSGHDTVSWYQQALGQGPQFIFQYYEEEERQRGNFPDRFSGHQFPNYSSELNVNALLLGDSALYLCASSPLLIDREETQYFGPGTRLLVL.

The sample holds a few counts of this clone. CDR3 DNA sequence: TGTGCCAGCAGCGATGGGACAGGGAAGACTTTCTTT. It encodes CASSDGTGKTFF. The rearrangement joins TRBV2 to TRBJ1-1; 9 positions agree with TRBD1. Trimming took 6 bases from V and 12 from J; bases not matched to a gene: 8. CDR1 and CDR2 from the germline V gene are SNHLY and FYNNEI. The CDR3 runs to 12 residues. Complete variable domain (other parts from reference TRBV2 and TRBJ1-1): EPEVTQTPSHQVTQMGQEVILRCVPISNHLYFYWYRQILGQKVEFLVSFYNNEISEKSEIFDDQFSVERPDGSNFTLKIRSTKLEDSAMYFCASSDGTGKTFFGQGTRLTVV.

Here the CDR3 DNA reads TGTGCCAGCAGACGGACAGGGGCTTACAATGAGCAGTTCTTC. Its protein is CASRRTGAYNEQFF. The rearrangement links TRBV6-1 to TRBJ2-1; 9 bases line up with TRBD1. Trimming removed 6 bases from V and 4 bases from J; junction bases left unmatched: 4. Germline V gives CDR1 MNHNS, CDR2 SASEGT. This CDR3 spans 14 amino acids.

The chain carries TRBV5-1 and TRBJ2-1; either TRBD1 or TRBD2 may fit D (6 bases each). The length of the CDR3 is 17 residues. CDR1 is SGHRS and CDR2 is YFSETQ in the germline V gene. The ends were cut back, 4 bases at V and 4 bases at J, with 21 bases in the middle. The CDR3 DNA reads TGCGCCAGCAGCGCGGGACACCTAAGGCGGGGTTACAATGAGCAGTTCTTC. It specifies CASSAGHLRRGYNEQFF.

This chain connects TRBV19 to TRBJ2-7; 7 bases fit TRBD1. This CDR3 comprises 14 residues. Germline CDR1 LNHDA, CDR2 SQIVND (reference sequence). The V segment lost 3 bases and the J segment 1 base; nucleotides outside the gene matches: 3. The CDR3 DNA reads as TGTGCCAGTAGTATTGGGGGACAGTCCTACGAGCAGTACTTC. Protein product: CASSIGGQSYEQYF.

The CDR3 DNA sequence: TGTGCCAGCAGCGCCGTCGGAAGTGAGCAGTTCTTC. Amino acid sequence: CASSAVGSEQFF. The chain couples TRBV13 to TRBJ2-1; no clear D. V was shortened by 5 bases and J by 9 bases, with 11 bases between the two germline ends. This CDR3 contains 12 residues. From germline, CDR1 is PRHDT and CDR2 FYEKMQ (reference sequence).

The chain is built from TRBV19 and TRBJ2-2; 9 nucleotides line up with TRBD1. The CDR3 runs 15 residues. Losses at the gene ends were 3 bases for V and 4 bases for J; bases not matched to a gene: 3. CDR1 LNHDA and CDR2 SQIVND come from the germline V gene (reference sequence). The CDR3 protein is CASSIRQGVTGELFF. The CDR3 DNA reads TGTGCCAGTAGTATCCGACAGGGGGTCACCGGGGAGCTGTTTTTT.

The chain employs TRBV29-1 and TRBJ1-1; D gene unclear. This CDR3 is 14 amino acids long. From germline, CDR1 is SQVTM and CDR2 ANQGSEA. V was pared by 3 bases and J by 8 bases, with 19 bases between. The CDR3 is CSVDEGGFASEAFF. The CDR3 coding sequence is TGCAGCGTTGACGAGGGTGGGTTTGCCTCCGAAGCTTTCTTT.

The chain recombines TRBV5-6 with TRBJ2-1; either TRBD1 or TRBD2 may fit D (5 bases each). This CDR3 is 13 amino acids long. From germline, CDR1 is SGHDT and CDR2 YYEEEE. Trimming cost V 3 bases and J 8 bases, with 12 bases left between them. The CDR3 sequence is CASSYPQGDEQFF. In DNA form, the CDR3 reads TGTGCCAGCAGCTACCCGCAGGGAGATGAGCAGTTCTTC.

This chain links TRBV7-8 with TRBJ1-1, with 7 bases lining up with TRBD1. With 5 bases clipped from V and 3 bases from J, the junction kept 9 bases outside the gene matches. This CDR3 contains 15 residues. Germline lookup yields CDR1 SGHVS and CDR2 FQNEAQ. Here the CDR3 reads CASSISTGRDTEAFF. DNA for the CDR3: TGTGCCAGCAGCATTTCGACAGGGAGAGACACTGAAGCTTTCTTT.

The chain links TRBV19 to TRBJ1-1; the match to TRBD1 covers 10 bases. There are 17 residues in the CDR3. Germline V gene lookup returns CDR1 LNHDA and CDR2 SQIVND (reference sequence). J gave up 5 bases and V 4 bases, and 13 bases lay outside the gene matches. The CDR3: CASSTQPGQGKGTEAFF. For the CDR3, the DNA is TGTGCCAGTAGTACACAACCGGGACAGGGGAAGGGAACTGAAGCTTTCTTT.

CDR3 protein: CASGVGLGTARNYEQYF. The CDR3 DNA reads as TGTGCTAGTGGTGTGGGTTTAGGGACAGCGCGAAACTACGAGCAGTACTTC. V and J are TRBV12-5 and TRBJ2-7; 7 nucleotides agree with TRBD1. Germline CDR1 LGHNT, CDR2 FRNRAP. The CDR3 loop spans 17 amino acids. Germline trimming cut 5 bases from V and 3 bases from J; bases unmatched to any gene: 16.

This clone came up a few times. The chain links TRBV4-1 to TRBJ1-1; no clear D gene. The CDR3 has 14 amino acids. Trimming cost V 1 base and J 0 bases, with 6 bases left between them. Germline V CDR1 and CDR2: MGHRA, YSYEKL. The CDR3 DNA is TGCGCCAGCAGCCAAGGGTTGGTGAACACTGAAGCTTTCTTT. It yields the protein CASSQGLVNTEAFF.

This rearrangement joins TRBV5-6 to TRBJ2-7; TRBD1 agrees at 9 bases. Germline V gene lookup returns CDR1 SGHDT and CDR2 YYEEEE. The CDR3 runs 15 residues. V lost 4 bases and J lost 4; bases outside the gene matches: 9. CDR3 amino acids: CASSVRGQGLYEQYF. The CDR3, as DNA: TGTGCCAGCAGCGTGAGAGGACAGGGGTTATACGAGCAGTACTTC.

The genes are TRBV6-5 and TRBJ2-7, with 7 bases identical to TRBD1. Unmatched junction bases numbered 10, after V lost 6 bases and J lost 2 bases. Germline V lookup: CDR1 MNHEY, CDR2 SVGAGI. The CDR3 runs 15 residues. The CDR3 DNA reads TGTGCCAGCAGCTACCCGGCGCAGGGGGCCTACGAGCAGTACTTC. It codes for CASSYPAQGAYEQYF.

The chain couples TRBV27 to TRBJ1-1; 11 bases match TRBD1. This CDR3 is 14 amino acids long. Trimming at V came to 5 bases and at J to 4 bases, leaving 3 bases not matched to a gene. Germline CDR1 MNHEY, CDR2 SMNVEV (reference sequence). CDR3 nucleotides: TGTGCCAGCAGTGCGGACAGGGGGCTCACTGAAGCTTTCTTT. This sequence encodes CASSADRGLTEAFF.

This sequence joins TRBV11-2 and TRBJ2-2, with 14 bases fitting TRBD2. Per germline, CDR1 SGHAT and CDR2 FQNNGV. With 6 bases clipped from V and 4 bases from J, the junction kept 7 bases outside the gene matches. The CDR3 is 17 residues long. The CDR3 protein is CASSHTGTSGGTGELFF. The CDR3 nucleotides read TGTGCCAGCAGTCATACCGGGACTAGCGGGGGCACCGGGGAGCTGTTTTTT.

Comments on this clone: In the same sample, other DNA sequences code for this CDR3. V gene TRBV7-2 combines with J gene TRBJ2-3, with 8 bases lining up with TRBD2. This CDR3 contains 15 residues. The germline V gene encodes CDR1 SGHTA and CDR2 FQGNSA. J gave up 1 base and V 5 bases, and 5 bases lay outside the gene matches. The CDR3 loop reads CASSRAGGGTDTQYF. In DNA, the CDR3 is TGTGCCAGCAGCCGTGCGGGGGGAGGCACAGATACGCAGTATTTT.

The rearrangement joins TRBV25-1 to TRBJ1-2, with D unresolved. Germline loops: CDR1 MGHDK, CDR2 SYGVNS. This CDR3 region has 15 residues. The ends were cut back, 2 bases at V and 2 bases at J, with 12 bases in the middle. CDR3 in DNA: TGTGCCAGCAGTGAACTTGGTGTCGCCAACTATGGCTACACCTTC. It is translated as CASSELGVANYGYTF.

The chain employs TRBV10-3 and TRBJ1-3, with a possible D match to TRBD1 (6 bases). The CDR3 spans 14 residues. Germline CDR1 and CDR2: ENHRY and SYGVKD. V was trimmed by 2 bases and J by 3 bases, leaving 8 bases between them. CDR3 bases: TGTGCCATCAGTGAGCAGGGGAATGGAAACACCATATATTTT. Protein: CAISEQGNGNTIYF.

The V gene is TRBV14, the J gene TRBJ2-1, with 7 bases lining up with TRBD1. The CDR3 sequence is 16 residues long. Germline values: CDR1 SGHDN, CDR2 FVKESK. The ends lost 4 bases at V and 4 bases at J; junction bases unmatched: 10. The CDR3: CASSPPLAGGYNEQFF. The CDR3, as DNA: TGTGCCAGCAGCCCCCCTCTAGCAGGGGGTTACAATGAGCAGTTCTTC.

The gene calls are TRBV2 and TRBJ2-6, with 7 bases fitting TRBD2. Germline V gene data show CDR1 as SNHLY and CDR2 as FYNNEI. There are 15 residues in the CDR3. J was trimmed by 1 base and V by 6 bases; bases with no gene match: 3. This CDR3 is CASSREGSGANVLTF. For the CDR3, the DNA is TGTGCCAGCAGCAGGGAGGGGTCTGGGGCCAACGTCCTGACTTTC.

The chain is built from TRBV19 and TRBJ2-2; D gene unclear. The CDR3 is 11 amino acids. Germline V gives CDR1 LNHDA, CDR2 SQIVND (reference sequence). Trimming cost V 6 bases and J 5 bases, with 4 bases left between them. CDR3 DNA: TGTGCCAGTAGATATACCGGGGAGCTGTTTTTT. It encodes CASRYTGELFF.

The rearrangement joins TRBV2 to TRBJ1-5; TRBD1 aligns across 9 bases. The CDR3 runs 14 residues. V lost 8 bases to trimming and J lost 5 bases; unmatched junction nucleotides: 7. Germline V gives CDR1 SNHLY, CDR2 FYNNEI. Written as DNA, the CDR3 is TGTGCCAGCCGAAGCAGACAGGGGGATCAGCCCCAGCATTTT. Encoded protein: CASRSRQGDQPQHF.

This clone was found a few times. This chain links TRBV6-6 with TRBJ2-7, with D perhaps assigned TRBD1 or TRBD2 (5 bases each). The CDR3 loop spans 15 amino acids. The germline gives CDR1 MNHNY, CDR2 SVGAGI (reference sequence). V lost 5 bases, J lost 0 bases, and 14 bases lay in between. CDR3 DNA sequence: TGTGCCAGCAGTAACCTTGGGACGGACTCCTACGAGCAGTACTTC. As protein: CASSNLGTDSYEQYF.

The chain has TRBV7-9 and TRBJ1-2; D not resolved. The CDR3 runs 12 residues. V lost 7 bases and J 8 bases, leaving 14 bases between the germline ends. Germline V CDR1 and CDR2: SEHNR, FQNEAQ (reference sequence). The CDR3 region has the DNA TGTGCCAGCACCCTAGTGGGGTTCGGCTACACCTTC. Its translation: CASTLVGFGYTF.

V and J are TRBV5-1 and TRBJ2-7, with 10 bases that match TRBD1. This CDR3 contains 14 residues. The trim removed 6 bases at V and 1 base at J, leaving 4 bases unmatched. Germline CDR1 reads SGHRS; CDR2 reads YFSETQ. The CDR3 sequence: CASTRTGGSYEQYF. The CDR3 coding sequence is TGCGCCAGCACGAGGACAGGGGGATCCTACGAGCAGTACTTC.